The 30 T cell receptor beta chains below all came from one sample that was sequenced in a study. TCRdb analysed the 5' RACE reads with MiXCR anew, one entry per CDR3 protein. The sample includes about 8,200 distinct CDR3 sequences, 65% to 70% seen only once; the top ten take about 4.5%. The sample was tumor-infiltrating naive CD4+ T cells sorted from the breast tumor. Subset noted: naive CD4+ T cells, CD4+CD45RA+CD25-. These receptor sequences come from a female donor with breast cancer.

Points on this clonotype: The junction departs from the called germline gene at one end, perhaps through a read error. The CDR3 coding sequence is TGTGCCAGCAGTCCCACAGGGAACCAGGAGACCCAGTACTTC. Protein sequence: CASSPTGNQETQYF. This rearrangement joins TRBV2 to TRBJ2-5, with D possibly matching TRBD1 (6 bases). CDR3 size: 14 residues. Germline V gene data show CDR1 as SNHLY and CDR2 as FYNNEI.

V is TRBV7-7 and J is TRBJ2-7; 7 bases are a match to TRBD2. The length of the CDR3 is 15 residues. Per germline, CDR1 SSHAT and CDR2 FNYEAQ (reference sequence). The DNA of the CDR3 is TGTGCTAGCGGCTTAGCCAGCGGGCGGGACTATGAGCAGTACTTC. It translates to CASGLASGRDYEQYF.

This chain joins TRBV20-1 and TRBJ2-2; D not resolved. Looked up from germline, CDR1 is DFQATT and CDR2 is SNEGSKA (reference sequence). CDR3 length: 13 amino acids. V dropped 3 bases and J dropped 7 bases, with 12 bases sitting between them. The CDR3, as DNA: TGCAGTGCTAGTAATCCAGCTCTCGGGGAGCTGTTTTTT. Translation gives CSASNPALGELFF.

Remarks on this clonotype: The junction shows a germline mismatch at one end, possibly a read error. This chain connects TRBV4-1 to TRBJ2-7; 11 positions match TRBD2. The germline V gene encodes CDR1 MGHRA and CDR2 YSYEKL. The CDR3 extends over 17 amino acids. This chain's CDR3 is CASTQQTSGALLYEQYF. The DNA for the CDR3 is TGCGCCAGCACCCAACAGACTAGCGGGGCCCTACTCTACGAGCAGTACTTC.

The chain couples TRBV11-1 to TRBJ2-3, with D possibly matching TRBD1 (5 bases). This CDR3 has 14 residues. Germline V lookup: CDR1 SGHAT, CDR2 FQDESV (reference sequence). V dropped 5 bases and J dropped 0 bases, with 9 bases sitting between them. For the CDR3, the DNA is TGTGCCAGCAGCAAGGGGAAGAGCACAGATACGCAGTATTTT. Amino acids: CASSKGKSTDTQYF.

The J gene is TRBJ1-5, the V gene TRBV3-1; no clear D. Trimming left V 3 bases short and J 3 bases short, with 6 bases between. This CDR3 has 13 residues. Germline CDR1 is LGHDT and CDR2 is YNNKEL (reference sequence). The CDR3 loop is CASSQEPNQPQHF. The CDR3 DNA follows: TGTGCCAGCAGCCAGGAACCCAATCAGCCCCAGCATTTT.

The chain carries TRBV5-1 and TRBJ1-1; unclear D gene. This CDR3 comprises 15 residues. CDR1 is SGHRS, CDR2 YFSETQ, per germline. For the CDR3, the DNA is TGCACCGGCAGCCCCGGACGGATATTGAACACTGAAGCTTTCTTT. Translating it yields CTGSPGRILNTEAFF.

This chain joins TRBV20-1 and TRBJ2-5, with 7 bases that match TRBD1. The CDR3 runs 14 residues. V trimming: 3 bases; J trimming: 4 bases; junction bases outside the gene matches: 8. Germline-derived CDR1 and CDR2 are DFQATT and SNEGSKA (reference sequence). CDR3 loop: CSASVFAGGETQYF. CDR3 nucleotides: TGCAGTGCTAGTGTATTTGCAGGGGGAGAGACCCAGTACTTC.

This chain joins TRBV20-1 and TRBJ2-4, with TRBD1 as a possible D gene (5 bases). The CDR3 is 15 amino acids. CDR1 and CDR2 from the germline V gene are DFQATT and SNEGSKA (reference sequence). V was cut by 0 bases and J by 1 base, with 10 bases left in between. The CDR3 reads CSARDRVSAKNIQYF. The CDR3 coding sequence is TGCAGTGCTAGAGACAGGGTTTCGGCCAAAAACATTCAGTACTTC.

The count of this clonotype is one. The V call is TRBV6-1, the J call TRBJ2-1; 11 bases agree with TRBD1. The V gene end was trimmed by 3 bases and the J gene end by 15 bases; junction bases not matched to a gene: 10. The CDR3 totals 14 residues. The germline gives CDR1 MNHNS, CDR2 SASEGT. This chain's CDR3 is CASSDRTGGITSFF. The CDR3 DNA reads TGTGCCAGCAGTGACCGGACAGGGGGCATTACATCGTTCTTC.

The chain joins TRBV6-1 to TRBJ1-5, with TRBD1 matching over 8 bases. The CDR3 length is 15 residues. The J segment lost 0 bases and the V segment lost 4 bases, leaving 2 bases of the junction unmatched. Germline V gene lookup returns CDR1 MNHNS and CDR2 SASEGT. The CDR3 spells CASSGTGSSNQPQHF. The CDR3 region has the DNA TGTGCCAGCAGTGGGACAGGGAGTAGCAATCAGCCCCAGCATTTT.

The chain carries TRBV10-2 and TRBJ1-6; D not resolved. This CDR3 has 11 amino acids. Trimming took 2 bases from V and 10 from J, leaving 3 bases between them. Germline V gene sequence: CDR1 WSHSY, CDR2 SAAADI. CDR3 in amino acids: CASSEVSPLHF. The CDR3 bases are TGCGCCAGCAGTGAGGTCTCACCCCTCCACTTT.

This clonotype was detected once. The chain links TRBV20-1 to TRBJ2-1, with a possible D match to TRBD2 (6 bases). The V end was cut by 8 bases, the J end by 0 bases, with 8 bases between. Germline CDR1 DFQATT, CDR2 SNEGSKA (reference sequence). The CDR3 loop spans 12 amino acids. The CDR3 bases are TGCAGTCGGGGGAGCTCCTACAATGAGCAGTTCTTC. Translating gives CSRGSSYNEQFF.

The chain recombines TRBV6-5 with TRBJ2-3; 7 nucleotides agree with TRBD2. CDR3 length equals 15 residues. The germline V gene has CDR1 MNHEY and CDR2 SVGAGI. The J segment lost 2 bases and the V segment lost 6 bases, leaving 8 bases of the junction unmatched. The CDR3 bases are TGTGCCAGCAGACAAAGCGGGGCGTACACAGATACGCAGTATTTT. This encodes CASRQSGAYTDTQYF.

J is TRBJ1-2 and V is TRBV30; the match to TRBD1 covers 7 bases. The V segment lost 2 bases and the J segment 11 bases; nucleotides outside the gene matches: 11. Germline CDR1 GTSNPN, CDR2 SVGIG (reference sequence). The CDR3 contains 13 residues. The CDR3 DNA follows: TGTGCCTGGAGTAACAGGGGACAGAGACCATACACCTTC. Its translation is CAWSNRGQRPYTF.

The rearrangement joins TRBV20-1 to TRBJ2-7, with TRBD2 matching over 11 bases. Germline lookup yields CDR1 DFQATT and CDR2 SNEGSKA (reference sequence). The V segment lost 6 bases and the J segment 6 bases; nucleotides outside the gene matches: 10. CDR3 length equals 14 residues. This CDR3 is CSAAGSGGAGEQYF. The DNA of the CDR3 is TGCAGTGCCGCTGGTAGCGGGGGGGCTGGCGAGCAGTACTTC.

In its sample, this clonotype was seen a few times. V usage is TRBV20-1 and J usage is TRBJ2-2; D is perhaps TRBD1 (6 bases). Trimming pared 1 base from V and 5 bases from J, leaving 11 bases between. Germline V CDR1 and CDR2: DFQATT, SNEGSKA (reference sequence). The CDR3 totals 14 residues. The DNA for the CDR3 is TGCAGTGCTAGAGGGATACAGGGAACCGGGGAGCTGTTTTTT. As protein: CSARGIQGTGELFF.

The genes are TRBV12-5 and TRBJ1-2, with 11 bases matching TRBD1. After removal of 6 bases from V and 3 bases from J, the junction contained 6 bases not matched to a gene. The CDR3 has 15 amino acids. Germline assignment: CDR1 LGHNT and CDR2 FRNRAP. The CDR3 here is CASGPGQGADYGYTF. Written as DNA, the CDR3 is TGTGCTAGTGGCCCCGGACAGGGGGCTGACTATGGCTACACCTTC.

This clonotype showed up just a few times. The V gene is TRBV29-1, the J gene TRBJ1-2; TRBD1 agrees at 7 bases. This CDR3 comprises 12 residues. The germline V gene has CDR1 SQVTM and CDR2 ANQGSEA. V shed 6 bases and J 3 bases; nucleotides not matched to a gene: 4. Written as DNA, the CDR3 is TGCAGCGTCGCTACAGGGGACTATGGCTACACCTTC. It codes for CSVATGDYGYTF.

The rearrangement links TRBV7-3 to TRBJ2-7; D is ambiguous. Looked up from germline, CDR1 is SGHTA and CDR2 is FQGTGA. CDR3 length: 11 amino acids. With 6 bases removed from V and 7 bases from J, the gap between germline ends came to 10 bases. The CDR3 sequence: CASSSGREQYF. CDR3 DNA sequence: TGTGCCAGCAGTTCTGGTCGAGAGCAGTACTTC. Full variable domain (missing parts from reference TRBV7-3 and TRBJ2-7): GAGVSQTPSNKVTEKGKYVELRCDPISGHTALYWYRQSLGQGPEFLIYFQGTGAADDSGLPNDRFFAVRPEGSVSTLKIQRTERGDSAVYLCASSSGREQYFGPGTRLTVT.

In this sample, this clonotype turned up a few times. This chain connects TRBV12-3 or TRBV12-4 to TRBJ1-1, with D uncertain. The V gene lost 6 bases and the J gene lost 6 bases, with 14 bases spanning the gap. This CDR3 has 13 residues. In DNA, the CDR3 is TGTGCCAGCAGGGTTGACGCGCCCGCTGAAGCTTTCTTT. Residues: CASRVDAPAEAFF.

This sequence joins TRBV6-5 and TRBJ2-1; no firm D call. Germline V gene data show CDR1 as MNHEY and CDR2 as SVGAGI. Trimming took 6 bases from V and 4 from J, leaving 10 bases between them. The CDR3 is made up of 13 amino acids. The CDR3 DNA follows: TGTGCCAGCAGGGGGTACCTATACAATGAGCAGTTCTTC. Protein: CASRGYLYNEQFF.

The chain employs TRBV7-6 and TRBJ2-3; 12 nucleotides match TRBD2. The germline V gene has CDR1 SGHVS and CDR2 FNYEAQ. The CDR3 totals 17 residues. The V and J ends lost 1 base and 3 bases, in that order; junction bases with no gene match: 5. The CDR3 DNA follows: TGTGCCAGCAGCTTAGGATCGGGACTAGCGGGTACAGATACGCAGTATTTT. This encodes CASSLGSGLAGTDTQYF. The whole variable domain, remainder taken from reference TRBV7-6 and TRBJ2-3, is GAGVSQSPRYKVTKRGQDVALRCDPISGHVSLYWYRQALGQGPEFLTYFNYEAQQDKSGLPNDRFSAERPEGSISTLTIQRTEQRDSAMYRCASSLGSGLAGTDTQYFGPGTRLTVL.

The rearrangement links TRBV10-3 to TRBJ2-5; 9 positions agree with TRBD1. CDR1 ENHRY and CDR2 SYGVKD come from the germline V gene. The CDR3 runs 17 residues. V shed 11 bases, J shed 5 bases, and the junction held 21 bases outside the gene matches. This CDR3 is CASKTGQGQGASETQYF. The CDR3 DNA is TGTGCCTCCAAAACGGGGCAGGGACAGGGTGCATCGGAGACCCAGTACTTC.

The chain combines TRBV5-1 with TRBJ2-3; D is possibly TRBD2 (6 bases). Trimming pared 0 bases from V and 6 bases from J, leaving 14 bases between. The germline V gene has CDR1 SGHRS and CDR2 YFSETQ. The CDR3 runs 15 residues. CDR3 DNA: TGCGCCAGCAGCTTGGGGCAGGGACTCCGGGATACGCAGTATTTT. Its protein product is CASSLGQGLRDTQYF. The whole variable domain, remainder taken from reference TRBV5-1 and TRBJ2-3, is KAGVTQTPRYLIKTRGQQVTLSCSPISGHRSVSWYQQTPGQGLQFLFEYFSETQRNKGNFPGRFSGRQFSNSRSEMNVSTLELGDSALYLCASSLGQGLRDTQYFGPGTRLTVL.

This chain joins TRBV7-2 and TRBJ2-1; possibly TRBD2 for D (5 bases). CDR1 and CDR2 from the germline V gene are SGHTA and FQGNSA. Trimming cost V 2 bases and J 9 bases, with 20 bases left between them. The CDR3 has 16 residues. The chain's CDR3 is CASSLFPGSVYGEQFF. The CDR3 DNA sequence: TGTGCCAGCAGCTTATTTCCGGGATCGGTTTATGGTGAGCAGTTCTTC.

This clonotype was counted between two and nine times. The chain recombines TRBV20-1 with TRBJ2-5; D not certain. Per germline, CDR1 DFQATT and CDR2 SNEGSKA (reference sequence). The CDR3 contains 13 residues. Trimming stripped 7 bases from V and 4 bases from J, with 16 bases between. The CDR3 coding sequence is TGCAGTGTCGCAATCCTAGGTTCAGAGACCCAGTACTTC. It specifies CSVAILGSETQYF.

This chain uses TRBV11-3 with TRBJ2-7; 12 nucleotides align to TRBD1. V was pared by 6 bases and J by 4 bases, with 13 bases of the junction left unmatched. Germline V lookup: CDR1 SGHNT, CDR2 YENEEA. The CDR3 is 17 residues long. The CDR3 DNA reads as TGTGCCAGCAGACCCCAGAGCTTGGGACAGGGGGCTTACGAGCAGTACTTC. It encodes CASRPQSLGQGAYEQYF.

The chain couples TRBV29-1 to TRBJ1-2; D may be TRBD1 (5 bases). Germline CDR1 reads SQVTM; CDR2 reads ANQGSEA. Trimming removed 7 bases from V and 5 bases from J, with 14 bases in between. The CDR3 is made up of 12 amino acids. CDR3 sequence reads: CSEMTVSYGYTF. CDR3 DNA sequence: TGCAGCGAAATGACAGTTTCGTATGGCTACACCTTC.

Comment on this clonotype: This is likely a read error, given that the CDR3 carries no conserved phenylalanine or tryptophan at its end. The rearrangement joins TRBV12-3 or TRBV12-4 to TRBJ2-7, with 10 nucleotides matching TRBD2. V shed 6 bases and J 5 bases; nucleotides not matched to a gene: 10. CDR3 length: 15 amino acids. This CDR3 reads CASRGEASGSHEQYL. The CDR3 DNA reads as TGTGCCAGCAGGGGGGAGGCTAGCGGGAGCCACGAGCAGTACCTC.